This T cell receptor (beta chain) was recorded in a study of T cells in localized non-small cell lung cancer. Notes on the study in general: Analysis by sequencing included only one tumor region, so heterogeneity remains possible. Longer overall survival was associated with a higher density of T cells in the blood. Uninvolved nearby lung showed the greatest T cell clonality, exceeding that found in tumor.

There are 15 residues in the CDR3. Trimming stripped 0 bases from V and 2 bases from J, with 11 bases between. CDR1 and CDR2 (germline): SGHNT, YENEEA. Sequenced by immunoSEQ multiplex PCR; TCRdb stores in-frame clones only, minus some. The table records 1,500 to 2,000 clones, 30% to 35% of them present only once. On this clone: Its target is unknown.

The sequence came from a female donor older than 55 with stage I squamous cell lung carcinoma. Sample: lung tumor tissue, taken before any cancer treatment. The chain uses TRBV11-3 and TRBJ2-7; D ambiguous. CDR3 sequence reads: CASSLDQVLTYEQYF. In DNA form, the CDR3 reads TGTGCCAGCAGCTTAGACCAGGTCCTAACCTACGAGCAGTACTTC.